What follows are 32 T cell receptor beta chains derived from one specimen sequenced in a study of T cells in Graves' hyperthyroidism and ophthalmopathy. Amplification yielded TCR beta CDR3 regions, with RNA transcripts as the source. Primed by the HTBI set, a first-round RT-PCR was run on the TCR CDR3. MiXCR was run by TCRdb on the multiplex PCR reads, yielding one entry per CDR3 protein. The profile shows hundreds of thousands of distinct CDR3 sequences, more than 14% of them singletons. The sample consisted of blood. The source of these receptors is a woman aged 50 to 60 with Graves' ophthalmopathy.

J is TRBJ2-6 and V is TRBV9; D call uncertain. In germline, CDR1 is SGDLS, CDR2 YYNGEE. CDR3 length: 17 amino acids. With 1 base removed from V and 3 bases from J, the gap between germline ends came to 14 bases. CDR3 loop: CASSVRISGGGANVLTF. For the CDR3, the DNA is TGTGCCAGCAGCGTACGTATTTCGGGCGGTGGGGCCAACGTCCTGACTTTC.

This clonotype was picked up a small number of times. This sequence joins TRBV20-1 and TRBJ1-1; perhaps TRBD1 as D (6 bases). V gave up 4 bases and J gave up 5 bases, with 14 bases separating them. CDR1 is DFQATT and CDR2 is SNEGSKA in the germline V gene (reference sequence). This CDR3 comprises 13 residues. The CDR3 here is CSATRQVNTEAFF. CDR3 nucleotide sequence: TGCAGTGCTACCCGACAGGTAAATACTGAAGCTTTCTTT.

The chain recombines TRBV13 with TRBJ2-7; 10 bases map to TRBD1. The V segment lost 5 bases and the J segment 6 bases; nucleotides outside the gene matches: 7. The V gene's germline CDR1 is PRHDT and CDR2 FYEKMQ (reference sequence). The CDR3 length is 14 residues. This CDR3 is CASSRGDRGGEQYF. The CDR3 coding sequence is TGTGCCAGCAGCAGGGGGGACAGGGGAGGCGAGCAGTACTTC.

The rearrangement links TRBV5-1 to TRBJ2-5; 9 bases are a match to TRBD2. V shed 4 bases, J shed 0 bases, and the junction held 16 bases outside the gene matches. The CDR3 is made up of 19 amino acids. Germline loops: CDR1 SGHRS, CDR2 YFSETQ. DNA for the CDR3: TGCGCCAGCAGCCAAAGGACTAGCGCGGGGGGTTGGTACCAAGAGACCCAGTACTTC. It specifies CASSQRTSAGGWYQETQYF.

This clonotype turned up a few times. DNA of the CDR3: TGCGCCAGCAGCCAAGGGACAGGGGGTGGCTACACCTTC. It yields the protein CASSQGTGGGYTF. The rearrangement links TRBV4-1 to TRBJ1-2; 10 positions agree with TRBD1. The V segment lost 1 base and the J segment 7 bases; nucleotides outside the gene matches: 0. This CDR3 region has 13 residues. CDR1 MGHRA and CDR2 YSYEKL come from the germline V gene.

This clonotype was counted many times. The J gene is TRBJ2-7, the V gene TRBV20-1, with 8 bases matching TRBD2. CDR1 is DFQATT, CDR2 SNEGSKA, per germline (reference sequence). V dropped 0 bases and J dropped 2; count of bases not matched to a gene: 9. The CDR3 covers 16 residues. The CDR3 loop is CSARDYSGVFPYEQYF. In nucleotides, the CDR3 is TGCAGTGCTAGAGATTATAGCGGGGTCTTTCCCTACGAGCAGTACTTC.

This clonotype was observed a handful of times. V is TRBV6-2 or TRBV6-3 and J is TRBJ2-1; TRBD2 aligns across 12 bases. Germline V lookup: CDR1 MNHEY, CDR2 SVGEGT. The trim removed 5 bases at V and 1 base at J, leaving 9 bases unmatched. This CDR3 contains 18 residues. CDR3 sequence: CASSTHTGLAGSYNEQFF. CDR3 bases: TGTGCCAGCAGTACACACACGGGACTAGCGGGTTCCTACAATGAGCAGTTCTTC.

The rearrangement links TRBV18 to TRBJ1-6; no clear D gene. Trimming removed 3 bases at V and 8 bases at J, with 11 bases between. Germline-derived CDR1 and CDR2 are KGHSH and LQKENI. The CDR3 spans 14 residues. CDR3 in amino acids: CASSPDLGDSPLHF. In nucleotides, the CDR3 is TGTGCCAGCTCACCGGACCTCGGGGATTCACCCCTCCACTTT.

This clonotype appeared many times. The genes are TRBV18 and TRBJ1-6; no definite D call. The V gene lost 3 bases and the J gene lost 10 bases, with 7 bases spanning the gap. CDR1 is KGHSH, CDR2 LQKENI, per germline. The CDR3 loop spans 12 amino acids. CDR3 nucleotide sequence: TGTGCCAGCTCACCCCGCGACTCACCCCTCCACTTT. Translation gives CASSPRDSPLHF.

This clonotype was detected only a few times. Here the CDR3 DNA reads TGTGCCAGCAGGGTTGGGACCGAACAAAATTCACCCCTCCACTTT. Translating gives CASRVGTEQNSPLHF. J is TRBJ1-6 and V is TRBV5-6, with D maybe TRBD1 (5 bases). CDR1 SGHDT and CDR2 YYEEEE come from the germline V gene. V dropped 5 bases and J dropped 7 bases, with 16 bases sitting between them. CDR3 size: 15 residues.

This clonotype was seen more than once but under ten times. J is TRBJ1-1 and V is TRBV25-1; D unclear. The CDR3 runs to 13 residues. Trimming pared 5 bases from V and 3 bases from J, leaving 10 bases between. Per the germline V gene, CDR1 is MGHDK and CDR2 is SYGVNS. The CDR3: CASSPPTDTEAFF. The CDR3 DNA is TGTGCCAGCAGTCCCCCAACCGACACTGAAGCTTTCTTT. Combining the CDR3 with reference TRBV25-1 and TRBJ1-1 gives the whole variable domain EADIYQTPRYLVIGTGKKITLECSQTMGHDKMYWYQQDPGMELHLIHYSYGVNSTEKGDLSSESTVSRIRTEHFPLTLESARPSHTSQYLCASSPPTDTEAFFGQGTRLTVV.

The rearrangement uses TRBV20-1 and TRBJ2-5, with D unresolved. This CDR3 is built from 14 residues. Trimming shortened V by 0 bases and J by 3 bases, and 11 bases separated the two germline ends. The germline CDR1 and CDR2 sequences are DFQATT and SNEGSKA (reference sequence). The CDR3 reads CSAREKLVKETQYF. DNA for the CDR3: TGCAGTGCTAGAGAGAAACTCGTAAAAGAGACCCAGTACTTC.

This clonotype was observed many times. This rearrangement joins TRBV7-2 to TRBJ1-4; D is uncertain. The germline V gene encodes CDR1 SGHTA and CDR2 FQGNSA. V was cut by 5 bases and J by 10 bases, with 17 bases left in between. The CDR3 is 14 amino acids. DNA for the CDR3: TGTGCCAGCAGCGGTGACCAGACGGGTGGAAAACTGTTTTTT. Its translation is CASSGDQTGGKLFF.

This clonotype was observed a few times. Here the CDR3 DNA reads TGTGCCAGCAGCTCGACAGGGACCCTAGATCAGCCCCAGCATTTT. Its protein is CASSSTGTLDQPQHF. The genes are TRBV5-5 and TRBJ1-5; 7 bases agree with TRBD1. The CDR3 consists of 15 residues. CDR1 is SGHKS, CDR2 YYEKEE, per germline (reference sequence). Unmatched junction bases numbered 8, after V lost 3 bases and J lost 5 bases.

Ten or more counts support this clonotype. The V and J genes are TRBV6-2 or TRBV6-3 and TRBJ2-3; a possible D gene is TRBD2 (6 bases). This CDR3 has 17 residues. Trimming shortened V by 5 bases and J by 4 bases, and 22 bases separated the two germline ends. Per germline, CDR1 MNHEY and CDR2 SVGEGT. CDR3 sequence reads: CASSRPGLKVLADTQYF. Here the CDR3 DNA reads TGTGCCAGCAGTCGACCTGGACTAAAAGTCTTAGCAGATACGCAGTATTTT.

The sample holds many counts of this clonotype. This rearrangement joins TRBV7-3 to TRBJ2-3, with 7 positions matching TRBD1. The CDR3 extends over 16 amino acids. Germline values: CDR1 SGHTA, CDR2 FQGTGA. The junction had 14 bases not matched to a gene; V was cut back by 5 bases and J by 6 bases. The CDR3 protein is CASSARPGQYVDTQYF. The CDR3, as DNA: TGTGCCAGCAGCGCCCGACCGGGACAGTACGTGGATACGCAGTATTTT.

There are many counts of this clonotype. V gene TRBV7-2 combines with J gene TRBJ2-7, with D hard to call. The CDR3 runs 11 residues. Germline V gives CDR1 SGHTA, CDR2 FQGNSA. The germline V and J ends were trimmed by 5 bases and 4 bases, with 6 bases remaining between them. CDR3 nucleotide sequence: TGTGCCAGCAGCGAAAAATACGAGCAGTACTTC. Translating it yields CASSEKYEQYF.

The genes are TRBV20-1 and TRBJ2-5; TRBD1 agrees at 9 bases. V gave up 2 bases and J gave up 1 base; unmatched junction bases: 2. The CDR3 loop spans 14 amino acids. From germline, CDR1 is DFQATT and CDR2 SNEGSKA (reference sequence). The CDR3 sequence is CSARPTGGQETQYF. CDR3 in DNA: TGCAGTGCTAGACCGACAGGGGGCCAAGAGACCCAGTACTTC.

This clonotype was observed many times. The rearrangement links TRBV6-2 or TRBV6-3 to TRBJ2-7; D perhaps matches TRBD2 (5 bases). Germline CDR1 is MNHEY and CDR2 is SVGEGT. The CDR3 runs to 16 residues. Trimming pared 2 bases from V and 0 bases from J, leaving 14 bases between. Written as DNA, the CDR3 is TGTGCCAGCAGTTACCCTCTCGAGCGGTTCTCCTACGAGCAGTACTTC. Protein: CASSYPLERFSYEQYF.

The table lists this clonotype with a few counts. This chain joins TRBV4-2 and TRBJ1-2; weak D call: TRBD1 (5 bases). The CDR3 extends over 16 amino acids. V was cut by 0 bases and J by 2 bases, with 13 bases left in between. Germline V gives CDR1 LGHNA, CDR2 YNFKEQ. CDR3 DNA: TGTGCCAGCAGCCAAGATCTAGGTGACAGCAACTATGGCTACACCTTC. Translated, it gives CASSQDLGDSNYGYTF.

This clonotype came up many times. V gene TRBV30 combines with J gene TRBJ1-1; unclear D gene. The V gene's germline CDR1 is GTSNPN and CDR2 SVGIG (reference sequence). Trimming removed 4 bases from V and 0 bases from J, with 9 bases in between. The CDR3 totals 13 residues. CDR3: CAWTGQMNTEAFF. The CDR3, as DNA: TGTGCCTGGACCGGGCAGATGAACACTGAAGCTTTCTTT. Based on the CDR3 plus reference TRBV30 and TRBJ1-1, the full variable domain is SQTIHQWPATLVQPVGSPLSLECTVEGTSNPNLYWYRQAAGRGLQLLFYSVGIGQISSEVPQNLSASRPQDRQFILSSKKLLLSDSGFYLCAWTGQMNTEAFFGQGTRLTVV.

This clonotype was counted at least ten times. The chain carries TRBV6-1 and TRBJ1-1; possibly TRBD1 for D (6 bases). The germline V gene has CDR1 MNHNS and CDR2 SASEGT. Trimming left V 11 bases short and J 4 bases short, with 17 bases between. The length of the CDR3 is 13 residues. CDR3 nucleotide sequence: TGTGCCGGGAAACAGGGCGTTGCCACTGAAGCTTTCTTT. Translating it yields CAGKQGVATEAFF.

This clonotype was seen only a few times. The genes are TRBV2 and TRBJ2-2; 8 nucleotides match TRBD1. The CDR3 runs to 14 residues. Per germline, CDR1 SNHLY and CDR2 FYNNEI. Trimming removed 7 bases from V and 7 bases from J; junction bases left unmatched: 8. CDR3 nucleotide sequence: TGTGCCAGCAAGGGACAGGTATCGGTCGGGGAGCTGTTTTTT. Residues: CASKGQVSVGELFF. Variable domain in full (rest from reference TRBV2 and TRBJ2-2): EPEVTQTPSHQVTQMGQEVILRCVPISNHLYFYWYRQILGQKVEFLVSFYNNEISEKSEIFDDQFSVERPDGSNFTLKIRSTKLEDSAMYFCASKGQVSVGELFFGEGSRLTVL.

This clonotype was recorded many times. The rearrangement links TRBV30 to TRBJ2-1; 9 bases fit TRBD2. The CDR3 runs to 15 residues. The trim removed 1 base at V and 3 bases at J, leaving 4 bases unmatched. Germline CDR1 is GTSNPN and CDR2 is SVGIG (reference sequence). The CDR3 loop is CAWSGLADNYNEQFF. The CDR3 region has the DNA TGTGCCTGGAGTGGACTAGCGGACAACTACAATGAGCAGTTCTTC. Together with reference TRBV30 and TRBJ2-1, the CDR3 gives the full variable domain: SQTIHQWPATLVQPVGSPLSLECTVEGTSNPNLYWYRQAAGRGLQLLFYSVGIGQISSEVPQNLSASRPQDRQFILSSKKLLLSDSGFYLCAWSGLADNYNEQFFGPGTRLTVL.

This clonotype was observed a few times. The V call is TRBV6-1, the J call TRBJ1-6, with D uncertain. CDR3 length equals 12 residues. Between the trimmed V and J ends, which lost 6 bases and 5 bases, there was a span of 5 bases. The germline V gene has CDR1 MNHNS and CDR2 SASEGT. In DNA form, the CDR3 reads TGTGCCAGCAGGCAGGATAATTCACCCCTCCACTTT. Encoded protein: CASRQDNSPLHF.

On this clonotype: Since no conserved phenylalanine or tryptophan closes the CDR3, a read error is the likely cause. V is TRBV6-1 and J is TRBJ1-1; TRBD1 might be the D (6 bases). The CDR3 covers 16 residues. With 4 bases removed from V and 1 base from J, the gap between germline ends came to 16 bases. The germline V gene encodes CDR1 MNHNS and CDR2 SASEGT. CDR3 in amino acids: CASSVRGARRNTEAFL. The CDR3 DNA is TGTGCCAGCAGTGTTCGGGGGGCGCGGAGGAACACTGAAGCTTTCCTT.

This clonotype was detected many times. This chain links TRBV5-8 with TRBJ2-1; 8 bases agree with TRBD1. In germline, CDR1 is SGHTS, CDR2 YDEGEE. This CDR3 region has 15 residues. J was trimmed by 5 bases and V by 4 bases; bases with no gene match: 8. Here the CDR3 DNA reads TGTGCCAGCAGCCCACCGACAGGGGTTAACAATGAGCAGTTCTTC. The encoded protein is CASSPPTGVNNEQFF.

The chain combines TRBV29-1 with TRBJ1-3; tentatively, D is TRBD1 (5 bases). Germline CDR1 is SQVTM and CDR2 is ANQGSEA. The V end was cut by 0 bases, the J end by 2 bases, with 14 bases between. The CDR3 contains 16 residues. As DNA, the CDR3 is TGCAGCGTTGAAGAAAAGGGAAGGGGAACTGGAAACACCATATATTTT. Its protein product is CSVEEKGRGTGNTIYF. Full variable domain (outside the CDR3, taken from reference TRBV29-1 and TRBJ1-3): SAVISQKPSRDICQRGTSLTIQCQVDSQVTMMFWYRQQPGQSLTLIATANQGSEATYESGFVIDKFPISRPNLTFSTLTVSNMSPEDSSIYLCSVEEKGRGTGNTIYFGEGSWLTVV.

This clonotype was counted between two and nine times. One base away lies a much larger clone, so this may be a sequencing read error. The chain carries TRBV7-9 and TRBJ1-1, with D hard to call. CDR1 is SEHNR, CDR2 FQNEAQ, per germline (reference sequence). This CDR3 has 11 residues. V dropped 5 bases and J dropped 3 bases, with 4 bases sitting between them. CDR3 nucleotides: TGTGCCAGCAGCATGGACACTGAAGCTTTCTTT. Translating gives CASSMDTEAFF.

The J gene is TRBJ1-5, the V gene TRBV6-1, with unresolved D. The germline gives CDR1 MNHNS, CDR2 SASEGT. The CDR3 is 13 residues long. V lost 1 base and J lost 11, with 12 bases in between. CDR3 DNA sequence: TGTGCCAGCAGTGAAGGTGGGCATTGGGCCCAGCATTTT. Translating gives CASSEGGHWAQHF.

The chain uses TRBV24-1 and TRBJ2-1; TRBD2 aligns across 9 bases. The V gene end was trimmed by 3 bases and the J gene end by 6 bases; junction bases not matched to a gene: 8. From germline, CDR1 is KGHDR and CDR2 SFDVKD. The CDR3 sequence is 16 residues long. The CDR3 DNA is TGTGCCACCAGTGATCAGCTAGCGGGAAGAACCAATGAGCAGTTCTTC. Translated: CATSDQLAGRTNEQFF.

This clonotype has just a few counts. V usage is TRBV30 and J usage is TRBJ2-7; D is undetermined. From germline, CDR1 is GTSNPN and CDR2 SVGIG (reference sequence). Trimming pared 1 base from V and 2 bases from J, leaving 6 bases between. CDR3 size: 12 residues. This chain's CDR3 is CAWSALTYEQYF. DNA for the CDR3: TGTGCCTGGAGTGCCCTTACCTACGAGCAGTACTTC.